Shown below are 25 T cell receptor beta chains from a single sample sequenced in a study of cytomegalovirus exposure and HLA in healthy donors. The PCR was carried out with 60 Vbeta primers and 13 Jbeta primers. Repertoires were generated with immunoSEQ multiplex PCR, while TCRdb's copy carries only in-frame clones and drops some. The sample yields approximately 280,000 clones, around 90% seen once. The sequenced sample consisted of PBMCs. The receptors were gathered from a young woman in good health and CMV-seronegative.

This chain connects TRBV5-4 to TRBJ1-2; D may be TRBD1 (5 bases). The CDR3 sequence is 13 residues long. CDR1 and CDR2 (germline): SGHNT, YYREEE (reference sequence). The V end lost 0 bases, the J end lost 4 bases, and 7 bases lay between the germline ends. The CDR3 sequence is CASSLGGSYGYTF. The CDR3 DNA reads as TGTGCCAGCAGCTTGGGGGGCAGCTATGGCTACACCTTC.

The rearrangement joins TRBV5-1 to TRBJ2-1, with 9 bases aligning to TRBD1. J was trimmed by 3 bases and V by 4 bases; bases with no gene match: 2. CDR3 size: 14 residues. CDR1 is SGHRS, CDR2 YFSETQ, per germline. Here the CDR3 DNA reads TGCGCCAGCAGCCTGGACAGGGGCTACAATGAGCAGTTCTTC. It yields the protein CASSLDRGYNEQFF. Complete variable domain (other parts from reference TRBV5-1 and TRBJ2-1): KAGVTQTPRYLIKTRGQQVTLSCSPISGHRSVSWYQQTPGQGLQFLFEYFSETQRNKGNFPGRFSGRQFSNSRSEMNVSTLELGDSALYLCASSLDRGYNEQFFGPGTRLTVL.

V is TRBV6-1 and J is TRBJ2-3; TRBD2 agrees at 8 bases. Germline trimming cut 7 bases from V and 1 base from J; bases unmatched to any gene: 4. Germline CDR1 MNHNS, CDR2 SASEGT. This CDR3 comprises 14 residues. CDR3 sequence reads: CASTKLAGTDTQYF. As DNA, the CDR3 is TGTGCCAGCACCAAACTAGCGGGCACAGATACGCAGTATTTT.

The chain carries TRBV6-1 and TRBJ2-5, with D perhaps TRBD2 (5 bases). This CDR3 contains 12 residues. From germline, CDR1 is MNHNS and CDR2 SASEGT. Trimming took 10 bases from V and 5 from J, leaving 14 bases between them. This CDR3 reads CATIPGIETQYF. DNA of the CDR3: TGTGCCACCATCCCGGGGATCGAGACCCAGTACTTC.

The chain combines TRBV5-1 with TRBJ1-1; TRBD1 is a possible D gene (6 bases). V lost 0 bases, J lost 5 bases, and 17 bases lay in between. The CDR3 length is 16 residues. The germline gives CDR1 SGHRS, CDR2 YFSETQ. The CDR3 loop is CASSLDPGAWRTEAFF. In DNA form, the CDR3 reads TGCGCCAGCAGCTTGGACCCAGGGGCATGGAGAACTGAAGCTTTCTTT.

V gene TRBV6-6 combines with J gene TRBJ2-1; 7 nucleotides align to TRBD1. The CDR3 is 15 amino acids. The germline V gene has CDR1 MNHNY and CDR2 SVGAGI (reference sequence). Losses at the gene ends were 0 bases for V and 9 bases for J; bases not matched to a gene: 8. The chain's CDR3 is CASSYSRQGMREQFF. CDR3 DNA: TGTGCCAGCAGTTACTCGAGACAGGGTATGCGTGAGCAGTTCTTC.

A single count supports this clone. The chain couples TRBV2 to TRBJ2-7; no clear D gene. The germline CDR1 and CDR2 sequences are SNHLY and FYNNEI. The V gene lost 4 bases and the J gene lost 3 bases, with 10 bases spanning the gap. The CDR3 is made up of 13 amino acids. The CDR3 DNA is TGTGCCAGCAGTGCGGAGAAGGACTACGAGCAGTACTTC. It specifies CASSAEKDYEQYF.

This clone was counted once. The chain links TRBV7-9 to TRBJ2-3; 10 nucleotides agree with TRBD1. The ends lost 5 bases at V and 4 bases at J; junction bases unmatched: 3. Germline CDR1 reads SEHNR; CDR2 reads FQNEAQ (reference sequence). The CDR3 covers 14 residues. The chain's CDR3 is CASSPGQGADTQYF. The CDR3 bases are TGTGCCAGCAGCCCTGGACAGGGGGCAGATACGCAGTATTTT.

V usage is TRBV4-1 and J usage is TRBJ1-2; D remains ambiguous. Germline CDR1 reads MGHRA; CDR2 reads YSYEKL. Trimming stripped 4 bases from V and 2 bases from J, with 8 bases between. There are 13 residues in the CDR3. The CDR3 sequence is CASSPGLNYGYTF. The CDR3, as DNA: TGCGCCAGCAGCCCCGGTCTCAACTATGGCTACACCTTC.

The V and J genes are TRBV29-1 and TRBJ1-2; D uncertain. V lost 4 bases to trimming and J lost 8 bases, with 11 bases between them. The CDR3 has 11 amino acids. Germline V gives CDR1 SQVTM, CDR2 ANQGSEA. As DNA, the CDR3 is TGCAGCGTTGTGGTCTTGGAGGGCTACACCTTC. Translation: CSVVVLEGYTF.

The chain employs TRBV5-6 and TRBJ2-1, with TRBD1 identical over 12 bases. Germline V gene data show CDR1 as SGHDT and CDR2 as YYEEEE. The CDR3 spans 15 residues. Trimming at V came to 3 bases and at J to 7 bases, leaving 5 bases not matched to a gene. DNA of the CDR3: TGTGCCAGCAGCTGGGTGGGACAGGGGGCGAATGAGCAGTTCTTC. It yields the protein CASSWVGQGANEQFF.

The chain recombines TRBV10-3 with TRBJ1-2; TRBD1 matches at 7 bases. The CDR3 length is 14 residues. In germline, CDR1 is ENHRY, CDR2 SYGVKD. V shed 0 bases and J 8 bases; nucleotides not matched to a gene: 6. The CDR3 loop is CAISESGTGEGYTF. For the CDR3, the DNA is TGTGCCATCAGTGAGTCAGGCACAGGGGAAGGCTACACCTTC.

Points on this clone: At one boundary the junction diverges from the germline segment, which might be a read error. Other DNA sequences in the same sample also yield this CDR3. The rearrangement uses TRBV6-1 and TRBJ1-6; no reliable D call. The CDR3 totals 15 residues. Germline V gives CDR1 MNHNS, CDR2 SASEGT. The CDR3 sequence: CASSDTSSYNSPLHF. CDR3 bases: TGTGCCAGCAGTGACACGAGCTCCTATAATTCCCCCCTCCACTTT.

V is TRBV5-1 and J is TRBJ2-7; 8 bases are shared with TRBD1. This CDR3 region has 15 residues. The junction had 9 bases not matched to a gene; V was cut back by 4 bases and J by 3 bases. Germline lookup yields CDR1 SGHRS and CDR2 YFSETQ. The CDR3: CASSTWTGSVYEQYF. In DNA form, the CDR3 reads TGCGCCAGCAGCACCTGGACAGGGTCAGTCTACGAGCAGTACTTC.

The V call is TRBV9, the J call TRBJ2-5, with 10 bases aligning to TRBD2. Per germline, CDR1 SGDLS and CDR2 YYNGEE. This CDR3 has 22 residues. J was trimmed by 5 bases and V by 3 bases; bases with no gene match: 28. DNA of the CDR3: TGTGCCAGCAGCGGGGGGGTTGATAGCGGGGGGCAAGTTAAACATTGGTGGGAGACCCAGTACTTC. It is translated as CASSGGVDSGGQVKHWWETQYF.

This rearrangement joins TRBV5-1 to TRBJ2-4; D is perhaps TRBD2 (5 bases). Germline CDR1 SGHRS, CDR2 YFSETQ. V dropped 0 bases and J dropped 8 bases, with 18 bases sitting between them. The CDR3 is 16 amino acids. CDR3 in amino acids: CASSLASRPGSDIQYF. CDR3 coding DNA: TGCGCCAGCAGCTTGGCCTCCCGTCCGGGATCAGACATTCAGTACTTC.

J is TRBJ1-6 and V is TRBV6-1; the D gene is possibly TRBD1 (5 bases). Germline V gene data show CDR1 as MNHNS and CDR2 as SASEGT. This CDR3 contains 15 residues. The V end was cut by 4 bases, the J end by 6 bases, with 13 bases between. CDR3 residues: CASSGGELGNSPLHF. The CDR3 nucleotides are TGTGCCAGCAGTGGGGGGGAATTGGGTAATTCACCCCTCCACTTT.

The chain uses TRBV5-4 and TRBJ2-5, with 7 bases aligning to TRBD2. Germline lookup yields CDR1 SGHNT and CDR2 YYREEE (reference sequence). This CDR3 contains 16 residues. Unmatched junction bases numbered 8, after V lost 0 bases and J lost 3 bases. The CDR3 DNA is TGTGCCAGCAGCTTGGGACGCGGGGGTCATAAAGAGACCCAGTACTTC. This translates into CASSLGRGGHKETQYF.

About this clone itself: The same CDR3 arises from other DNA sequences in this sample as well. The chain has TRBV27 and TRBJ2-7; 11 positions match TRBD1. The CDR3 is 16 amino acids. With 0 bases clipped from V and 3 bases from J, the junction kept 4 bases outside the gene matches. Germline CDR1 MNHEY, CDR2 SMNVEV (reference sequence). Here the CDR3 reads CASSLSSGTGGYEQYF. CDR3 bases: TGTGCCAGCAGTTTATCCTCCGGGACAGGGGGCTACGAGCAGTACTTC.

The chain is built from TRBV19 and TRBJ1-1, with D possibly being TRBD1 (6 bases). Germline CDR1 is LNHDA and CDR2 is SQIVND (reference sequence). The CDR3 length is 16 residues. V was cut by 5 bases and J by 0 bases, with 16 bases left in between. The CDR3 DNA reads as TGTGCCAGTAGTTTCCCGGGACACAATATGAACACTGAAGCTTTCTTT. It codes for CASSFPGHNMNTEAFF.

The J gene is TRBJ2-3, the V gene TRBV27; 12 nucleotides line up with TRBD1. Germline V lookup: CDR1 MNHEY, CDR2 SMNVEV (reference sequence). The length of the CDR3 is 17 residues. J lost 5 bases, V lost 4 bases, and 10 bases had no gene match. The CDR3, as DNA: TGTGCCAGCAGTTCGGGACAGGGGGCGGATGCGGGAGATACGCAGTATTTT. It yields the protein CASSSGQGADAGDTQYF.

The rearrangement uses TRBV14 and TRBJ2-7; possible D gene TRBD1, 6 bases. The germline gives CDR1 SGHDN, CDR2 FVKESK. Trimming removed 0 bases at V and 3 bases at J, with 12 bases between. The CDR3 covers 15 residues. CDR3 coding DNA: TGTGCCAGCAGCCAAGATGGGGGCAGTTACTACGAGCAGTACTTC. This translates into CASSQDGGSYYEQYF.

CDR3 bases: TGTGCCAGCAGCTTAGAACAGCCCGAAGCTTTCTTT. Translation: CASSLEQPEAFF. The chain joins TRBV7-9 to TRBJ1-1; D is undetermined. V was cut by 1 base and J by 8 bases, with 8 bases left in between. Per the germline V gene, CDR1 is SEHNR and CDR2 is FQNEAQ (reference sequence). There are 12 residues in the CDR3.

V usage is TRBV10-2 and J usage is TRBJ2-3, with 10 bases identical to TRBD2. J lost 2 bases, V lost 1 base, and 6 bases had no gene match. CDR1 WSHSY and CDR2 SAAADI come from the germline V gene. There are 17 residues in the CDR3. This chain's CDR3 is CASSELSSGGHTDTQYF. CDR3 nucleotide sequence: TGCGCCAGCAGTGAGTTGTCTAGCGGGGGCCACACAGATACGCAGTATTTT.

This chain joins TRBV5-4 and TRBJ2-7; TRBD1 might be the D (5 bases). CDR1 is SGHNT, CDR2 YYREEE, per germline (reference sequence). The CDR3 loop spans 14 amino acids. V gave up 0 bases and J gave up 2 bases, with 9 bases separating them. CDR3 amino acids: CASSLEGHTYEQYF. The CDR3 nucleotides read TGTGCCAGCAGCTTGGAAGGACACACCTACGAGCAGTACTTC.